This TCR beta chain was recovered during a study of blood T cells in healthy people across ages. Through a sample-barcoded 5' primer and a J-beta primer mix, a second PCR was run for about 6 to 11 cycles. TCRdb re-derived calls from the 5' RACE reads in MiXCR, one entry per CDR3 protein. In the table there are hundreds of thousands of distinct CDR3 sequences, 45% to 50% of which are singletons. This clonotype was found a few times. Germline CDR1 is SNHLY and CDR2 is FYNNEI. Trimming took 8 bases from V and 7 from J, leaving 18 bases between them. CDR3 length: 14 amino acids. The sequence was obtained from an older woman in good health. The specimen was blood. V usage is TRBV2 and J usage is TRBJ2-1; unclear D gene. The DNA for the CDR3 is TGTGCCAGCCTGGCCGAGCGCTTGAGGAATGAGCAGTTCTTC. The encoded protein is CASLAERLRNEQFF.